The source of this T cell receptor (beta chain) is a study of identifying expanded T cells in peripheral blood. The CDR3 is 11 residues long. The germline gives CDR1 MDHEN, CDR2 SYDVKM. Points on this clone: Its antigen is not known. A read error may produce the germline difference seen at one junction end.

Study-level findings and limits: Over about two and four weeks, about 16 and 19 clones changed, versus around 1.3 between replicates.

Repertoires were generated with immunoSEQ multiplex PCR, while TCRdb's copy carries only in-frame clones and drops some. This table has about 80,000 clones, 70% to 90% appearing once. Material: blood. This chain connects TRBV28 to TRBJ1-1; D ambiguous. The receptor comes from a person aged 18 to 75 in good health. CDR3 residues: CASSLNSEAFF. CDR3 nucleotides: TGTGCCAGCAGTTTAAACAGTGAAGCTTTCTTT.